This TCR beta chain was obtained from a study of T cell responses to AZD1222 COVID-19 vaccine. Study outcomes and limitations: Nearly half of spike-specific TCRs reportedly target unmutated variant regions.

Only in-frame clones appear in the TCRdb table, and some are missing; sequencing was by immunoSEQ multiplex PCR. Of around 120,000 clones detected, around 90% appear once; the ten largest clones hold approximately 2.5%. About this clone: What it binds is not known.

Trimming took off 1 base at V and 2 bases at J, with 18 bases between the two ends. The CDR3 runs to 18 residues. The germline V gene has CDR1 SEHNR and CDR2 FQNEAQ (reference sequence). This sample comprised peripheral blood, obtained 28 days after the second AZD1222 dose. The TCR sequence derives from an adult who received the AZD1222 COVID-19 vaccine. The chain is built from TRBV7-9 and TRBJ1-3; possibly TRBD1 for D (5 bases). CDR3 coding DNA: TGTGCCAGCAGCTTAGGGACAATTTTTTCCCCAACTGGAAACACCATATATTTT. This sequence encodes CASSLGTIFSPTGNTIYF.